The 2 T cell receptor beta chains below come from one sample, sequenced in a study of blood T cells in healthy people across ages. The use of a sample-barcoded 5' primer and a J-beta primer mix characterized a second PCR of roughly 6 to 11 cycles. MiXCR, run by TCRdb on the 5' RACE reads, gives a single entry per CDR3 protein. The sample lists about 1.6 million distinct CDR3 sequences, approximately 32% occurring once. The sequenced material came from blood. The receptors originated from a woman aged 25 to 39 in good health.

This clonotype has more than one count but fewer than ten. The chain has TRBV4-1 and TRBJ1-2; D is unresolved. The V end was cut by 4 bases, the J end by 1 base, with 13 bases between. This CDR3 region has 15 residues. Germline values: CDR1 MGHRA, CDR2 YSYEKL. CDR3 sequence reads: CASSRGSGGNYGYTF. Written as DNA, the CDR3 is TGCGCCAGCAGCCGCGGTTCGGGAGGTAACTATGGCTACACCTTC.

In this sample, this clonotype turned up a few times. J is TRBJ2-2 and V is TRBV27, with no clear D. Germline values: CDR1 MNHEY, CDR2 SMNVEV (reference sequence). The V end lost 6 bases, the J end lost 7 bases, and 12 bases lay between the germline ends. The CDR3 is 13 amino acids. The CDR3 sequence: CASRSPTGGELFF. CDR3 nucleotides: TGTGCCAGCAGATCCCCGACGGGCGGGGAGCTGTTTTTT.